This is a list of T cell receptor beta chains from one sample in a study of beta chain features in type 1 diabetes. Clones were sequenced by immunoSEQ multiplex PCR, and TCRdb holds only the in-frame ones, with some missing. Of around 250,000 clones listed, under 70% are singletons. Source material: naive CD4+ T cells from blood. The receptors originated from a man younger than 45 in good health. Both conserved end residues are part of each CDR3. The order of the fields is clone size, J gene, V gene, D gene, CDR3 protein, CDR3 DNA. D genes are given only for firm matches. Not every row has a clone size; where given, it reads once, few, many or a size class.

size: -
J: TRBJ2-2
V: TRBV30
D: -
CDR3: CAWREIGQNTGELFF
DNA: TGTGCCTGGAGGGAAATAGGGCAGAACACCGGGGAGCTGTTTTTT

size: -
J: TRBJ2-1
V: TRBV25-1
D: -
CDR3: CASSDASTVSAAAEQFF
DNA: TGTGCCAGCAGTGATGCGTCCACAGTTAGTGCGGCGGCAGAGCAGTTCTTC

size: -
J: TRBJ2-3
V: TRBV7-7
D: -
CDR3: CASSLGGTSTDTQYF
DNA: TGTGCCAGCAGCTTAGGTGGGACGAGCACAGATACGCAGTATTTT

size: -
J: TRBJ2-3
V: TRBV15
D: -
CDR3: CATSRDSGYTDTQYF
DNA: TGTGCCACCAGCAGGGATAGCGGATACACAGATACGCAGTATTTT

size: few
J: TRBJ2-5
V: TRBV5-4
D: TRBD1
CDR3: CASSLGDRGQETQYF
DNA: TGTGCCAGCAGCTTGGGGGACAGGGGGCAGGAGACCCAGTACTTC

size: -
J: TRBJ2-5
V: TRBV4-2
D: TRBD2
CDR3: CASSSREGETQYF
DNA: TGTGCCAGCAGCTCCCGGGAGGGAGAGACCCAGTACTTC

size: -
J: TRBJ1-1
V: TRBV2
D: -
CDR3: CASLNDGAVAEAFF
DNA: TGTGCCAGCTTAAACGACGGGGCAGTGGCTGAAGCTTTCTTT

size: -
J: TRBJ2-1
V: TRBV28
D: -
CDR3: CASSLTFEQFF
DNA: TGTGCCAGCAGTTTGACATTCGAGCAGTTCTTC

size: -
J: TRBJ2-7
V: TRBV7-9
D: TRBD1
CDR3: CASSLGVTGVEQYF
DNA: TGTGCCAGCAGCTTAGGGGTCACAGGGGTTGAGCAGTACTTC

size: -
J: TRBJ1-1
V: TRBV7-4
D: -
CDR3: CASSIRDIPRVDTEAFF
DNA: TGTGCCAGCAGCATACGGGACATCCCCCGCGTCGACACTGAAGCTTTCTTT

size: few
J: TRBJ2-7
V: TRBV20-1
D: TRBD2
CDR3: CSAGLAYEQYF
DNA: TGCAGTGCCGGACTAGCTTATGAGCAGTACTTC

size: -
J: TRBJ2-1
V: TRBV29-1
D: -
CDR3: CSVEFDVGYNEQFF
DNA: TGCAGCGTTGAGTTCGACGTAGGGTACAATGAGCAGTTCTTC

size: -
J: TRBJ2-7
V: TRBV25-1
D: TRBD1
CDR3: CASSGTVQYF
DNA: TGTGCCAGCAGCGGGACAGTTCAGTACTTC

size: -
J: TRBJ2-1
V: TRBV5-6
D: -
CDR3: CASGASLIVEQFF
DNA: TGTGCCAGCGGAGCTAGTCTGATAGTTGAGCAGTTCTTC

size: -
J: TRBJ1-1
V: TRBV2
D: -
CDR3: CASSLEGENTEAFF
DNA: TGTGCCAGCAGTCTAGAGGGAGAGAACACTGAAGCTTTCTTT

size: few
J: TRBJ1-1
V: TRBV7-2
D: -
CDR3: CASSLDSTVNTEAFF
DNA: TGTGCCAGCAGCTTAGACTCGACGGTGAACACTGAAGCTTTCTTT

size: once
J: TRBJ2-1
V: TRBV6-5
D: TRBD1
CDR3: CASRRGQGIYNEQFF
DNA: TGTGCCAGCAGGCGGGGACAGGGGATCTACAATGAGCAGTTCTTC

size: few
J: TRBJ1-1
V: TRBV30
D: -
CDR3: CAWSRQGSTEAFF
DNA: TGTGCCTGGAGTCGTCAGGGGAGTACTGAAGCTTTCTTT

size: -
J: TRBJ2-3
V: TRBV13
D: -
CDR3: CASSAPSVSTDTQYF
DNA: TGTGCCAGCAGCGCCCCTAGCGTTAGCACAGATACGCAGTATTTT

size: -
J: TRBJ1-1
V: TRBV29-1
D: -
CDR3: CSVEYRRNTEAFF
DNA: TGCAGCGTAGAATACAGGAGGAACACTGAAGCTTTCTTT

size: once
J: TRBJ1-6
V: TRBV30
D: -
CDR3: CAWSVPRGPGSPLHF
DNA: TGTGCCTGGAGTGTACCGAGGGGCCCCGGATCACCCCTCCACTTT

size: -
J: TRBJ2-6
V: TRBV29-1
D: -
CDR3: CSAGGSGANVLTF
DNA: TGCAGCGCCGGGGGATCTGGGGCCAACGTCCTGACTTTC

size: -
J: TRBJ1-5
V: TRBV7-2
D: -
CDR3: CASSPGPSQPQHF
DNA: TGTGCCAGCAGCCCGGGGCCGTCTCAGCCCCAGCATTTT

size: once
J: TRBJ2-7
V: TRBV25-1
D: -
CDR3: CASSGSTGDYEQYF
DNA: TGTGCCAGCAGTGGTAGTACGGGGGACTACGAGCAGTACTTC

size: few
J: TRBJ2-7
V: TRBV18
D: -
CDR3: CASSPGKYEQYF
DNA: TGTGCCAGCTCACCAGGCAAGTACGAGCAGTACTTC

size: few
J: TRBJ2-1
V: TRBV29-1
D: TRBD1
CDR3: CSVEEGTGKNYNEQFF
DNA: TGCAGCGTTGAGGAGGGGACAGGAAAAAACTACAATGAGCAGTTCTTC

size: few
J: TRBJ2-7
V: TRBV18
D: -
CDR3: CASSPTGNEQYF
DNA: TGTGCCAGCTCTCCAACAGGGAACGAGCAGTACTTC

size: -
J: TRBJ1-4
V: TRBV30
D: -
CDR3: CAWSGGAGREKLFF
DNA: TGTGCCTGGAGTGGTGGGGCAGGAAGGGAAAAACTGTTTTTT

size: -
J: TRBJ1-5
V: TRBV7-9
D: -
CDR3: CASSRTESQPQHF
DNA: TGTGCCAGCAGCCGGACAGAAAGTCAGCCCCAGCATTTT

size: few
J: TRBJ2-6
V: TRBV9
D: -
CDR3: CASSPWGTGANVLTF
DNA: TGTGCCAGCAGCCCCTGGGGAACTGGGGCCAACGTCCTGACTTTC

size: -
J: TRBJ2-4
V: TRBV29-1
D: -
CDR3: CSVGHNHAKNIQYF
DNA: TGCAGCGTTGGGCATAATCATGCCAAAAACATTCAGTACTTC

size: once
J: TRBJ2-1
V: TRBV5-1
D: TRBD2
CDR3: CASSLTSGAYNEQFF
DNA: TGCGCCAGCAGCTTGACTAGCGGGGCCTACAATGAGCAGTTCTTC

size: -
J: TRBJ2-7
V: TRBV5-1
D: TRBD2
CDR3: CASSPGLGPEQYF
DNA: TGCGCCAGCAGCCCGGGACTAGGACCCGAGCAGTACTTC

size: -
J: TRBJ2-4
V: TRBV7-8
D: TRBD2
CDR3: CASSVTGLAGAKNIQYF
DNA: TGTGCCAGCAGCGTAACGGGACTAGCGGGGGCAAAAAACATTCAGTACTTC

size: -
J: TRBJ1-4
V: TRBV4-1
D: -
CDR3: CASSQVAGTNEKLFF
DNA: TGCGCCAGCAGCCAAGTGGCAGGGACTAATGAAAAACTGTTTTTT